The 2 T cell receptor beta chains listed next were all sequenced from one sample in a study of blood T cell repertoires in COVID-19. The repertoire was sequenced with immunoSEQ multiplex PCR; TCRdb's copy has only in-frame clones and lacks some. The table includes about 180,000 clones, around 86% detected once. Sample: peripheral blood. These TCRs come from a woman aged 70-85 years with COVID-19, enrolled during active disease.

The CDR3 sequence: CASSKRALAGGYNEQFF. CDR3 nucleotide sequence: TGTGCCAGCAGCAAACGAGCCCTAGCGGGGGGCTACAATGAGCAGTTCTTC. V gene TRBV7-2 combines with J gene TRBJ2-1; TRBD2 aligns across 11 bases. In germline, CDR1 is SGHTA, CDR2 FQGNSA. V trimming: 5 bases; J trimming: 3 bases; junction bases outside the gene matches: 9. The CDR3 length is 17 residues.

The chain employs TRBV6-5 and TRBJ1-1; the match to TRBD1 covers 9 bases. J gave up 5 bases and V 7 bases, and 8 bases lay outside the gene matches. The CDR3 sequence is 14 residues long. Germline lookup yields CDR1 MNHEY and CDR2 SVGAGI. The CDR3 sequence is CASTSGQGRTEAFF. For the CDR3, the DNA is TGTGCCAGCACCTCTGGACAGGGGAGGACTGAAGCTTTCTTT.